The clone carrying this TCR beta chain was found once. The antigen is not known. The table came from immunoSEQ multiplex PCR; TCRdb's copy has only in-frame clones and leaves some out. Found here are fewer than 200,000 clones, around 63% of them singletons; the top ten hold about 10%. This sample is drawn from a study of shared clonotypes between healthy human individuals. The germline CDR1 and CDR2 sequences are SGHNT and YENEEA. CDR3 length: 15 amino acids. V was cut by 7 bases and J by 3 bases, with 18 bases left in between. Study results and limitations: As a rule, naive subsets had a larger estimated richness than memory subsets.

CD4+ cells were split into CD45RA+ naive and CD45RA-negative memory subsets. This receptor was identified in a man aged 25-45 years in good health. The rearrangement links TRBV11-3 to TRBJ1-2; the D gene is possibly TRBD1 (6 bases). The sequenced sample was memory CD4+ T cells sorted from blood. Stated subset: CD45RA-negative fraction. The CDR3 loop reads CASIAGSPGDYGYTF. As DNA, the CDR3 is TGTGCCAGCATCGCCGGAAGCCCAGGGGACTATGGCTACACCTTC.